The T cell receptor beta chain under discussion was sequenced for a study of OX40 agonist ivuxolimab in advanced cancers. General study results and limits: CD4+ T cells averaged fewer expanded clones than CD8+ T cells.

The table came from immunoSEQ multiplex PCR; TCRdb's copy has only in-frame clones and leaves some out. The data show tens of thousands of clones, with 92% seen just once and 10% held by the top ten. Trimming left V 0 bases short and J 4 bases short, with 20 bases between. Per germline, CDR1 SGDLS and CDR2 YYNGEE. The CDR3 is made up of 18 amino acids. On this clone itself: Its antigen is unknown.

The chain carries TRBV9 and TRBJ1-3; D is perhaps TRBD1 (5 bases). The sequence came from an adult with an advanced solid tumor such as melanoma, head and neck, liver or kidney cancer. Source: CD4+ or CD8+ T cells sorted from blood, taken in a trial of the OX40 agonist ivuxolimab. In DNA form, the CDR3 reads TGTGCCAGCAGCGTAGAGAAATTGGCAATCGGACAAGGAAACACCATATATTTT. This codes for CASSVEKLAIGQGNTIYF.